This T cell receptor (beta chain) was obtained from a study of response to subunit inactivated influenza vaccine. Study conclusions and caveats: That few new T cells are recruited by each seasonal influenza vaccination was the authors' suggestion.

This clonotype was seen more than once but under ten times. The antigen remains unidentified. TCRdb reprocessed the RT-PCR reads with MiXCR, giving one entry per CDR3 protein. The data hold just under 550,000 distinct CDR3 sequences, with around 25% observed a single time. Germline loops: CDR1 SGHAT, CDR2 FQDESV (reference sequence). This CDR3 region has 18 residues. V gave up 4 bases and J gave up 3 bases; unmatched junction bases: 14. These records were also assigned to another study, of T cells expressing NK-cell markers. From that study: What made the TCR beta cDNA was 5'RACE template switching with UMIs.

Specimen: CD4+ T cells sorted from PBMCs, collected approximately 12 days after vaccination. This chain uses TRBV11-1 with TRBJ2-3; the match to TRBD2 covers 9 bases. The source is a man aged 50 to 60 who received an inactivated influenza vaccine. In nucleotides, the CDR3 is TGTGCCAGCAGCTCCATTGCGGGGGGGCCTCGTGTGACAGATACGCAGTATTTT. It encodes CASSSIAGGPRVTDTQYF.